This T cell receptor (beta chain) was retrieved from a study of CD8+ T cells in alopecia areata. Study conclusions and caveats: In blood and scalp, many expanded lesional clones persisted during tofacitinib. Clonality in lesional scalp, especially alopecia totalis/universalis, exceeded that of normal scalp. The link between baseline CD8+ expansion and response remains uncertain with one nonresponder.

This clone was seen ten or more times. Its antigen is not known. As to treatment: oral pan-JAK inhibitor, 5-10 mg twice daily. Sequencing used cDNA as its template, made by extracting RNA and reverse transcribing it. Here immunoSEQ multiplex PCR was the method, and the copy in TCRdb shows in-frame clones only, minus some. The table shows some 190,000 clones, with roughly 66% occurring only once. The clonotype comes from a human donor with alopecia areata. The sequencing here drew on CD4+ T cells sorted from blood, taken at week 24, from a patient treated with tofacitinib.

CDR3 protein: CASSTTKDSPLHF. The DNA of the CDR3 is TGTGCCAGCAGCACAACGAAAGATTCACCCCTCCACTTT. The chain combines TRBV11-2 with TRBJ1-6; D unresolved. Trimming took off 5 bases at V and 8 bases at J, with 10 bases between the two ends. Germline lookup yields CDR1 SGHAT and CDR2 FQNNGV. The CDR3 loop spans 13 amino acids. The full variable domain, rest sourced from reference TRBV11-2 and TRBJ1-6, is EAGVAQSPRYKIIEKRQSVAFWCNPISGHATLYWYQQILGQGPKLLIQFQNNGVVDDSQLPKDRFSAERLKGVDSTLKIQPAKLEDSAVYLCASSTTKDSPLHFGNGTRLTVT.